This TCR beta chain stems from a study of blood T cell repertoires in COVID-19. Study processing details: Estimated nucleated cell counts came from reference gene primer amplification. Sequencing was performed with immunoSEQ multiplex PCR; in TCRdb, only in-frame clones are kept and a portion is missing. That table furnishes V, J and clone size, whereas the DNA furnished D and trimming. The sample carries some 57,000 clones, 80% to 90% recorded once. The CDR3 has 16 residues. CDR1 is SNHLY and CDR2 is FYNNEI in the germline V gene. V gave up 2 bases and J gave up 0 bases, with 11 bases separating them.

What was sequenced was peripheral blood. The TCR comes from a man between 60 and 75 years old with acute or convalescent COVID-19. The V and J genes are TRBV2 and TRBJ1-3; TRBD1 might be the D (5 bases). The CDR3: CASSERRAISGNTIYF. The CDR3, as DNA: TGTGCCAGCAGTGAACGCAGGGCCATCTCTGGAAACACCATATATTTT.